This T cell receptor (beta chain) was documented in a study of blood T cell repertoires in COVID-19. Unmatched junction bases numbered 1, after V lost 5 bases and J lost 1 base. Germline V gene data show CDR1 as KGHSH and CDR2 as LQKENI. The CDR3 totals 14 residues. Libraries were prepared by immunoSEQ multiplex PCR; TCRdb keeps only in-frame clonotypes and omits some of them. The table records around 190,000 clones, about 81% of them present only once. The sequence was collected from a man between 40 and 49 years old who had recovered from COVID-19. Sequencing was done on a sample of PBMCs or T cells enriched from blood (not recorded which). The chain carries TRBV18 and TRBJ1-1, with 10 bases aligning to TRBD1. The CDR3 DNA sequence: TGTGCCAGCTCAGGACAGGGGGGGAACACTGAAGCTTTCTTT. Translating gives CASSGQGGNTEAFF.